These 17 T cell receptor beta chains were sequenced from one sample in a study of blood T cell repertoires in COVID-19. Some clones are missing from TCRdb's copy, which holds only in-frame ones; the method was immunoSEQ multiplex PCR. The sample holds 150,000 to 200,000 clones, approximately 90% seen once. The sample was peripheral blood. The receptors were sampled from a human donor in a cohort sampled during active COVID-19.

The chain couples TRBV27 to TRBJ2-7; TRBD1 matches at 9 bases. The CDR3 has 14 amino acids. V lost 4 bases, J lost 4 bases, and 5 bases stayed unmatched. CDR1 and CDR2 (germline): MNHEY, SMNVEV (reference sequence). The CDR3 sequence is CASSSTGGGYEQYF. As DNA, the CDR3 is TGTGCCAGCAGTTCCACAGGGGGCGGGTACGAGCAGTACTTC.

The gene calls are TRBV6-2 or TRBV6-3 and TRBJ2-1; 8 bases map to TRBD2. This CDR3 has 13 residues. Germline trimming cut 5 bases from V and 6 bases from J; bases unmatched to any gene: 3. CDR1 and CDR2 from the germline V gene are MNHEY and SVGEGT. The CDR3 reads CASSMGLGNEQFF. The CDR3 bases are TGTGCCAGCAGTATGGGACTAGGCAATGAGCAGTTCTTC.

This clone has more than one count but fewer than ten. This chain uses TRBV9 with TRBJ2-7; possible D gene TRBD2, 5 bases. From germline, CDR1 is SGDLS and CDR2 YYNGEE. The CDR3 extends over 14 amino acids. V was clipped by 0 bases and J by 6 bases, with 13 bases between them. The chain's CDR3 is CASSVGGSEREQYF. CDR3 nucleotides: TGTGCCAGCAGCGTAGGAGGGTCTGAGCGCGAGCAGTACTTC.

This clone was detected only a few times. The chain employs TRBV5-8 and TRBJ2-7; tentatively, D is TRBD1 (5 bases). The CDR3 runs 14 residues. V gave up 4 bases and J gave up 4 bases, with 15 bases separating them. In germline, CDR1 is SGHTS, CDR2 YDEGEE. The CDR3 loop reads CASSPQGLRYEQYF. Written as DNA, the CDR3 is TGTGCCAGCAGCCCCCAGGGTCTTCGATACGAGCAGTACTTC. The full variable domain, in which reference TRBV5-8 and TRBJ2-7 provide the parts outside the CDR3, is EAGVTQSPTHLIKTRGQQATLRCSPISGHTSVYWYQQALGLGLQFLLWYDEGEERNRGNFPPRFSGRQFPNYSSELNVNALELEDSALYLCASSPQGLRYEQYFGPGTRLTVT.

This sequence joins TRBV11-2 and TRBJ2-7, with 10 bases fitting TRBD1. Germline-derived CDR1 and CDR2 are SGHAT and FQNNGV. CDR3 length equals 16 residues. V lost 0 bases and J lost 4; bases outside the gene matches: 6. The CDR3 loop is CASSLDPSGQGYEQYF. In nucleotides, the CDR3 is TGTGCCAGCAGCTTAGATCCCTCGGGACAGGGGTACGAGCAGTACTTC.

The CDR3 sequence is CASSGDRNQPQHF. The CDR3 DNA reads TGTGCCAGCTCCGGGGACAGAAATCAGCCCCAGCATTTT. The chain has TRBV18 and TRBJ1-5; 7 nucleotides line up with TRBD1. The length of the CDR3 is 13 residues. The V gene end was trimmed by 6 bases and the J gene end by 4 bases; junction bases not matched to a gene: 3. The germline V gene encodes CDR1 KGHSH and CDR2 LQKENI.

About this clone itself: The junction departs from germline at one end; a sequencing error may be responsible. In the same sample, other DNA sequences code for this CDR3. The rearrangement uses TRBV6-5 and TRBJ1-2, with a weak D call TRBD1 (6 bases). This CDR3 spans 13 amino acids. Germline CDR1 and CDR2: MNHEY and SVGAGI. The CDR3 coding sequence is TGCGCCTTTCGCCCGGGGGGCGGGGCTGGCTACACCTTC. Encoded protein: CAFRPGGGAGYTF.

The chain uses TRBV28 and TRBJ1-5; the match to TRBD1 covers 9 bases. CDR3 length equals 14 residues. Looked up from germline, CDR1 is MDHEN and CDR2 is SYDVKM. V was clipped by 10 bases and J by 2 bases; unmatched bases: 6. The CDR3: CAIMTGGGNQPQHF. As DNA, the CDR3 is TGTGCCATCATGACAGGGGGAGGCAATCAGCCCCAGCATTTT.

This sequence joins TRBV5-1 and TRBJ2-1, with 7 bases fitting TRBD2. The trim removed 2 bases at V and 7 bases at J, leaving 9 bases unmatched. The CDR3 length is 15 residues. Germline loops: CDR1 SGHRS, CDR2 YFSETQ. The DNA of the CDR3 is TGCGCCAGCAGCTTTCAGGGACTGGGGGGGAATGAGCAGTTCTTC. Encoded protein: CASSFQGLGGNEQFF.

The rearrangement uses TRBV28 and TRBJ2-7; tentative D call: TRBD2 (6 bases). This CDR3 is built from 14 residues. Germline V gives CDR1 MDHEN, CDR2 SYDVKM. The V and J ends lost 7 bases and 3 bases respectively, with 16 bases between them. For the CDR3, the DNA is TGTGCCAGCACCCCCGGCGGGGTGAACTACGAGCAGTACTTC. This gives the protein CASTPGGVNYEQYF.

The genes are TRBV9 and TRBJ2-7; 8 nucleotides line up with TRBD1. CDR1 is SGDLS and CDR2 is YYNGEE in the germline V gene. The junction had 8 bases not matched to a gene; V was cut back by 3 bases and J by 3 bases. The CDR3 contains 15 residues. The CDR3 region is CASSAGQAVLYEQYF. Written as DNA, the CDR3 is TGTGCCAGCAGCGCGGGACAGGCGGTCCTCTACGAGCAGTACTTC.

This chain links TRBV5-1 with TRBJ2-6; maybe TRBD2 (5 bases). Trimming removed 2 bases at V and 0 bases at J, with 18 bases between. Per the germline V gene, CDR1 is SGHRS and CDR2 is YFSETQ. The length of the CDR3 is 19 residues. As DNA, the CDR3 is TGCGCCAGCAGCTTACGGGGAATTGGTCAGAGCTCTGGGGCCAACGTCCTGACTTTC. Protein product: CASSLRGIGQSSGANVLTF.

This clone was found a few times. The V gene is TRBV6-6, the J gene TRBJ1-2; D is perhaps TRBD1 (5 bases). V was cut by 0 bases and J by 4 bases, with 9 bases left in between. Germline V gene sequence: CDR1 MNHNY, CDR2 SVGAGI (reference sequence). The CDR3 is made up of 14 amino acids. The CDR3 DNA reads as TGTGCCAGCAGTTACTCCACAGGACCCTATGGCTACACCTTC. Residues: CASSYSTGPYGYTF.

This clone was detected a few times. This chain joins TRBV7-6 and TRBJ2-5; 10 bases agree with TRBD1. V trimming: 4 bases; J trimming: 5 bases; junction bases outside the gene matches: 1. The CDR3 consists of 13 residues. Germline CDR1 and CDR2: SGHVS and FNYEAQ. The DNA for the CDR3 is TGTGCCAGCAGCTGGGGACAGGGGGAGACCCAGTACTTC. This codes for CASSWGQGETQYF.

This chain links TRBV5-1 with TRBJ2-3; 8 bases map to TRBD1. With 4 bases clipped from V and 4 bases from J, the junction kept 11 bases outside the gene matches. In germline, CDR1 is SGHRS, CDR2 YFSETQ. The CDR3 is made up of 16 amino acids. The CDR3 loop is CASSPGAGGAADTQYF. CDR3 nucleotides: TGCGCCAGCAGCCCCGGTGCAGGGGGCGCAGCAGATACGCAGTATTTT.

This clone occurred once. V gene TRBV3-1 (or the pseudogene TRBV3-2) combines with J gene TRBJ1-1, with D uncertain. The CDR3 length is 13 residues. Germline assignment: CDR1 LGHDT and CDR2 YNNKEL (reference sequence). V lost 3 bases, J lost 6 bases, and 11 bases lay in between. For the CDR3, the DNA is TGTGCCAGCAGCCAGGCCCCCACCCCTGAAGCTTTCTTT. Amino acid sequence: CASSQAPTPEAFF.

DNA for the CDR3: TGTGCCAGCAGTGACCCGACACATTGGAACACTGAAGCTTTCTTT. Translating it yields CASSDPTHWNTEAFF. V and J are TRBV6-1 and TRBJ1-1; no definite D call. The CDR3 is made up of 15 amino acids. Germline loops: CDR1 MNHNS, CDR2 SASEGT. The germline V and J ends were trimmed by 3 bases and 1 base, with 12 bases remaining between them.